This TCR beta chain came from a study of blood T cell repertoires in COVID-19. Study-level information: Some COVID-19 samples were acute and others convalescent; all came from the United States, Italy and Spain. The analysed material was cDNA or gDNA that came from T cells, B-cell-depleted T cells, or PBMCs.

Germline values: CDR1 MDHEN, CDR2 SYDVKM. V lost 5 bases to trimming and J lost 6 bases; unmatched junction nucleotides: 13. The CDR3 has 16 amino acids. In terms of age and location, participants ranged from roughly 18 to 89 years and lived in about 25 US areas. As processed by the authors: Using reference gene primer amplification, nucleated cell counts were estimated. TCRdb's copy holds only in-frame clones and misses some; the assay was immunoSEQ multiplex PCR. That table supplies the V and J calls and clone size; D and trimming were determined from the DNA. The table includes 310,000 or so clones, 75% to 95% detected once.

This clonotype was sampled from a woman aged 30 to 39 who had recovered from COVID-19. Sequencing was done on a sample of PBMCs or T cells enriched from blood (not recorded which). V is TRBV28 and J is TRBJ1-2; 9 bases align to TRBD1. The CDR3 is CASSLIGTGKDDGYTF. CDR3 DNA sequence: TGTGCCAGCAGTCTTATTGGGACAGGGAAAGACGATGGCTACACCTTC.